The 14 T cell receptor beta chains below all came from one sample that was sequenced in a study of vaccination and CD4 T cells after COVID-19. Treatment denoted: roughly 10-day PBMC culture with coronavirus spike peptide pools or control peptides (ViraFEST assay). Sequenced with the Oncomine TCR Beta short-read assay was DNA taken from cultured CD4+ T cells. Each CDR3 protein gets one entry after TCRdb re-called the PCR reads with MiXCR. Of about 13,000 distinct CDR3 sequences listed, roughly 43% are singletons. These TCRs' antigens remain unknown. Input material: CD4+ T cells from blood, cultured in vitro. The receptors derive from a human donor who had recovered from COVID-19.

V and J are TRBV29-1 and TRBJ1-1; D is perhaps TRBD1 (6 bases). Trimming pared 6 bases from V and 0 bases from J, leaving 17 bases between. CDR1 is SQVTM and CDR2 is ANQGSEA in the germline V gene. The CDR3 loop spans 15 amino acids. For the CDR3, the DNA is TGCAGCGTGTCCCGGGACACTACAATGAACACTGAAGCTTTCTTT. Protein product: CSVSRDTTMNTEAFF.

This clonotype was observed a few times. The V and J genes are TRBV24-1 and TRBJ1-1; maybe TRBD1 (6 bases). This CDR3 has 13 residues. Germline-derived CDR1 and CDR2 are KGHDR and SFDVKD. V lost 4 bases to trimming and J lost 7 bases, with 12 bases between them. This CDR3 is CATSDDNRDEAFF. In DNA, the CDR3 is TGTGCCACCAGTGACGACAACAGGGATGAAGCTTTCTTT.

The J gene is TRBJ2-3, the V gene TRBV2; 11 bases match TRBD2. Germline V CDR1 and CDR2: SNHLY, FYNNEI. The CDR3 sequence is 14 residues long. V was pared by 4 bases and J by 6 bases, with 3 bases of the junction left unmatched. The CDR3 spells CASSVASGGDTQYF. For the CDR3, the DNA is TGTGCCAGCAGTGTGGCTAGCGGGGGGGATACGCAGTATTTT.

This clonotype was seen only a few times. J is TRBJ2-3 and V is TRBV5-1; TRBD2 matches 11 bases. The J segment lost 2 bases and the V segment lost 0 bases, leaving 5 bases of the junction unmatched. From germline, CDR1 is SGHRS and CDR2 YFSETQ. The CDR3 runs to 17 residues. CDR3 sequence reads: CASSLVLAGATTDTQYF. CDR3 DNA sequence: TGCGCCAGCAGCTTGGTACTAGCGGGGGCCACCACAGATACGCAGTATTTT.

CDR3 protein: CASSRDRGGGGNQPQHF. CDR3 nucleotide sequence: TGTGCCAGCAGCCGGGACAGGGGTGGCGGTGGCAATCAGCCCCAGCATTTT. This chain links TRBV12-3 or TRBV12-4 with TRBJ1-5; 10 nucleotides match TRBD1. The CDR3 contains 17 residues. The V segment lost 6 bases and the J segment 2 bases; nucleotides outside the gene matches: 10.

The chain carries TRBV19 and TRBJ1-2; no clear D. CDR3 length: 10 residues. Germline V lookup: CDR1 LNHDA, CDR2 SQIVND (reference sequence). Trimming shortened V by 7 bases and J by 8 bases, and 8 bases separated the two germline ends. CDR3 protein: CASIDWGYTF. The CDR3 coding sequence is TGTGCCAGTATCGATTGGGGCTACACCTTC.

This chain links TRBV24-1 with TRBJ1-2; D remains unclear. The CDR3 totals 12 residues. Germline-derived CDR1 and CDR2 are KGHDR and SFDVKD. The ends were cut back, 5 bases at V and 5 bases at J, with 8 bases in the middle. The DNA of the CDR3 is TGTGCCACCAGTGGCCCGGGATATGGCTACACCTTC. This translates into CATSGPGYGYTF.

J is TRBJ2-7 and V is TRBV28, with D possibly matching TRBD1 (7 bases). V was cut by 9 bases and J by 0 bases, with 15 bases left in between. CDR1 and CDR2 from the germline V gene are MDHEN and SYDVKM. The CDR3 is made up of 14 amino acids. CDR3 nucleotide sequence: TGTGCCAGTGAGGGGGCCGGGAGCTCCTACGAGCAGTACTTC. It translates to CASEGAGSSYEQYF.

This chain connects TRBV12-5 to TRBJ2-7; a possible D gene is TRBD2 (5 bases). The CDR3 is 18 amino acids. Trimming took 4 bases from V and 3 from J, leaving 25 bases between them. The germline gives CDR1 LGHNT, CDR2 FRNRAP. The CDR3 here is CASGSPHWRLPTNYEQYF. The CDR3 bases are TGTGCTAGTGGTTCTCCGCATTGGAGGTTACCAACCAACTACGAGCAGTACTTC.

This clonotype came up a few times. The chain combines TRBV11-2 with TRBJ1-5; TRBD1 is a possible D gene (5 bases). CDR1 is SGHAT, CDR2 FQNNGV, per germline. Trimming stripped 1 base from V and 7 bases from J, with 11 bases between. The CDR3 sequence is 14 residues long. This CDR3 is CASSLGNQGQPQHF. CDR3 bases: TGTGCCAGCAGCTTAGGGAATCAGGGCCAGCCCCAGCATTTT.

The genes are TRBV5-6 and TRBJ1-2; 8 nucleotides line up with TRBD1. The J segment lost 7 bases and the V segment lost 4 bases, leaving 3 bases of the junction unmatched. This CDR3 comprises 12 residues. Germline CDR1 reads SGHDT; CDR2 reads YYEEEE. CDR3 protein: CASSLGQGGYTF. The CDR3 DNA sequence: TGTGCCAGCAGCCTTGGACAGGGTGGCTACACCTTC.

The CDR3 nucleotides are TGTGCCAGCGGCGGGACTAGCCTCCCTAGGGAGCAGTTCTTC. This translates into CASGGTSLPREQFF. The chain has TRBV2 and TRBJ2-1; 9 bases align to TRBD2. The CDR3 consists of 14 residues. Germline V gives CDR1 SNHLY, CDR2 FYNNEI. The junction had 12 bases not matched to a gene; V was cut back by 8 bases and J by 10 bases.

Here the CDR3 reads CASTRTGGLEQFF. CDR3 DNA: TGTGCCAGTACTCGGACAGGGGGCCTTGAGCAGTTCTTC. V and J are TRBV19 and TRBJ2-1; 11 nucleotides match TRBD1. The CDR3 consists of 13 residues. V shed 7 bases and J 9 bases; nucleotides not matched to a gene: 5. Germline values: CDR1 LNHDA, CDR2 SQIVND (reference sequence).

The V call is TRBV7-2, the J call TRBJ2-7; D ambiguous. Germline assignment: CDR1 SGHTA and CDR2 FQGNSA. With 4 bases removed from V and 2 bases from J, the gap between germline ends came to 15 bases. This CDR3 is built from 15 residues. CDR3 residues: CASSSNPGPPYEQYF. Written as DNA, the CDR3 is TGTGCCAGCAGCTCAAACCCCGGGCCCCCCTACGAGCAGTACTTC.